The 21 T cell receptor beta chains below were found in one sample sequenced in a study of CD8+CD57+ T cells in acquired aplastic anemia. Profiling that covered TCR beta VDJ and CDR3 relied on genomic DNA as its template. One entry per CDR3 protein results from TCRdb running MiXCR on the reads. This table holds approximately 81,000 distinct CDR3 sequences, less than 60% found once. Sequenced input: sorted CD4+, CD8+, or CD8+CD57+ T cells (not recorded which) from PBMCs. The receptors shown here come from a human donor in good health, serving as a control.

This clonotype was picked up many times. The V and J genes are TRBV14 and TRBJ2-1, with D possibly being TRBD2 (5 bases). The CDR3 contains 13 residues. Germline V gives CDR1 SGHDN, CDR2 FVKESK. V shed 0 bases and J shed 10 bases, with 10 bases lying between them. CDR3 nucleotide sequence: TGTGCCAGCAGCCAAGATCCCGGCGGGGAGCAGTTCTTC. Amino acids: CASSQDPGGEQFF. The full variable domain, its missing parts supplied by reference TRBV14 and TRBJ2-1, is EAGVTQFPSHSVIEKGQTVTLRCDPISGHDNLYWYRRVMGKEIKFLLHFVKESKQDESGMPNNRFLAERTGGTYSTLKVQPAELEDSGVYFCASSQDPGGEQFFGPGTRLTVL.

The sample holds many counts of this clonotype. Germline is not matched at one junction end, which may reflect a read error. V and J are TRBV25-1 and TRBJ2-3, with D possibly being TRBD1 or TRBD2 (6 bases each). Germline V lookup: CDR1 MGHDK, CDR2 SYGVNS. The CDR3 totals 14 residues. CDR3 DNA sequence: TGCGCCAGCAGTGGAGGGGGAGGAGTAGATACGCAGTATTTT. Amino acids: CASSGGGGVDTQYF.

This clonotype showed up many times. CDR3 protein: CAISETAGRGYTF. The CDR3 bases are TGTGCCATCAGTGAGACGGCTGGAAGAGGCTACACCTTC. The V gene is TRBV10-3, the J gene TRBJ1-2; D not resolved. This CDR3 has 13 amino acids. The V end was cut by 2 bases, the J end by 8 bases, with 12 bases between. In germline, CDR1 is ENHRY, CDR2 SYGVKD.

This rearrangement joins TRBV15 to TRBJ1-2; tentatively, D is TRBD1 (5 bases). The germline V gene encodes CDR1 LNHNV and CDR2 YYDKDF (reference sequence). The CDR3 runs 15 residues. The V and J ends lost 4 bases and 2 bases respectively, with 14 bases between them. DNA of the CDR3: TGTGCCACCAGCAACCCCACCCAGGGAAACTATGGCTACACCTTC. Protein: CATSNPTQGNYGYTF.

Remarks on this clonotype: This may come from a read error, since a much larger clone is one base off. V and J are TRBV27 and TRBJ2-7; 11 positions match TRBD2. Germline V CDR1 and CDR2: MNHEY, SMNVEV (reference sequence). This CDR3 is built from 14 residues. The CDR3 loop reads CASSLTSGTYEQHF. Written as DNA, the CDR3 is TGTGCCAGCAGTTTGACTAGCGGGACCTACGAGCAGCACTTC.

This chain links TRBV20-1 with TRBJ1-2; 7 positions match TRBD1. V trimming: 3 bases; J trimming: 10 bases; junction bases outside the gene matches: 8. The CDR3 is 12 amino acids. Germline CDR1 and CDR2: DFQATT and SNEGSKA (reference sequence). The CDR3 DNA sequence: TGCAGTGCTAGGAGACAGGGAATGGACTACACCTTC. Protein sequence: CSARRQGMDYTF.

This clonotype has at least ten counts. This sequence joins TRBV7-8 and TRBJ2-1, with unresolved D. The germline CDR1 and CDR2 sequences are SGHVS and FQNEAQ. V was shortened by 4 bases and J by 10 bases, with 17 bases between the two germline ends. CDR3 length: 14 residues. The CDR3 here is CASSSVPTGEEQFF. In DNA form, the CDR3 reads TGTGCCAGCAGCTCCGTTCCTACGGGCGAGGAGCAGTTCTTC.

For this clonotype: A much larger clone differs from this one at a single base, so this may be a read error. The rearrangement links TRBV12-3 or TRBV12-4 to TRBJ1-2; 7 bases agree with TRBD1. With 4 bases clipped from V and 7 bases from J, the junction kept 9 bases outside the gene matches. The CDR3 sequence is 14 residues long. For the CDR3, the DNA is TGTGCCAGCAGTTCAAGACAGGGTGAAGTTGGCTACACCTTC. The encoded protein is CASSSRQGEVGYTF.

This clonotype appeared once. The V call is TRBV2, the J call TRBJ1-1; D is perhaps TRBD1 (5 bases). CDR1 and CDR2 (germline): SNHLY, FYNNEI. Trimming stripped 11 bases from V and 11 bases from J, with 21 bases between. This CDR3 has 12 residues. In DNA form, the CDR3 reads TGTGCCGGCCGGGACGGAATACTGAACGCTTTCTTT. Translated: CAGRDGILNAFF.

The chain links TRBV29-1 to TRBJ2-1, with 8 bases matching TRBD1. Trimming cost V 3 bases and J 9 bases; bases outside gene matches: 7. This CDR3 is built from 13 residues. Germline CDR1 reads SQVTM; CDR2 reads ANQGSEA. CDR3 sequence (DNA): TGCAGCGTTGAGGGCAGGGGGCAGGGTGAGCAGTTCTTC. It codes for CSVEGRGQGEQFF.

This clonotype was counted at least ten times. The chain couples TRBV4-2 to TRBJ2-7; 9 bases are shared with TRBD1. V was clipped by 4 bases and J by 2 bases; unmatched bases: 12. The CDR3 sequence is 17 residues long. CDR1 and CDR2 (germline): LGHNA, YNFKEQ. The CDR3 is CASSLPGQGYTTYEQYF. In nucleotides, the CDR3 is TGTGCCAGCAGCCTACCGGGACAGGGATACACGACCTACGAGCAGTACTTC.

For this clonotype: This CDR3 is missing its conserved last phenylalanine or tryptophan, likely due to a read error. V and J are TRBV2 and TRBJ1-1, with no clear D. The CDR3 totals 15 residues. The V end was cut by 1 base, the J end by 0 bases, with 9 bases between. Germline V gene sequence: CDR1 SNHLY, CDR2 FYNNEI. CDR3 sequence: CASSEGGVMNTEAFS. CDR3 sequence (DNA): TGTGCCAGCAGTGAAGGCGGGGTAATGAACACTGAAGCTTTCTCT.

This clonotype was seen more than once but under ten times. The chain carries TRBV3-1 and TRBJ2-3, with TRBD2 matching over 10 bases. The CDR3 totals 16 residues. V dropped 0 bases and J dropped 5; count of bases not matched to a gene: 5. Germline V gene sequence: CDR1 LGHDT, CDR2 YNNKEL (reference sequence). Here the CDR3 reads CASSQDGLAGEDTQYF. CDR3 sequence (DNA): TGTGCCAGCAGCCAAGATGGGCTAGCGGGAGAAGATACGCAGTATTTT.

V and J are TRBV13 and TRBJ2-1; D tentatively fits TRBD1 or TRBD2 (5 bases each). The CDR3 spans 12 residues. Germline values: CDR1 PRHDT, CDR2 FYEKMQ (reference sequence). The ends were cut back, 4 bases at V and 7 bases at J, with 8 bases in the middle. CDR3 in DNA: TGTGCCAGCAGCTCGGGACGAAATGAGCAGTTCTTC. As protein: CASSSGRNEQFF.

This clonotype was seen just once. V usage is TRBV10-1 and J usage is TRBJ1-2, with D perhaps TRBD1 (5 bases). Germline V gene sequence: CDR1 WNHNN, CDR2 SYGVQD (reference sequence). The V end lost 7 bases, the J end lost 6 bases, and 18 bases lay between the germline ends. The CDR3 extends over 14 amino acids. This chain's CDR3 is CASTIDRDWHGYTF. CDR3 coding DNA: TGCGCCAGCACGATCGACCGGGACTGGCATGGCTACACCTTC.

This clonotype was seen only a few times. The J gene is TRBJ1-2, the V gene TRBV27; D possibly corresponds to TRBD1 (5 bases). CDR3 length: 17 amino acids. V was cut by 0 bases and J by 4 bases, with 18 bases left in between. From germline, CDR1 is MNHEY and CDR2 SMNVEV (reference sequence). This CDR3 reads CASSLSGRTPHFYGYTF. The DNA of the CDR3 is TGTGCCAGCAGTTTATCGGGCAGGACACCTCATTTCTATGGCTACACCTTC.

Comment on this clonotype: A read error may explain this, as a much larger clone is one base away. The chain joins TRBV7-9 to TRBJ1-1; D remains ambiguous. The CDR3 runs to 11 residues. Germline loops: CDR1 SEHNR, CDR2 FQNEAQ (reference sequence). Trimming took off 5 bases at V and 12 bases at J, with 13 bases between the two ends. The CDR3 loop reads CASSPAFFTFF. In DNA form, the CDR3 reads TGTGCCAGCAGCCCGGCCTTTTTCACTTTCTTT.

This chain connects TRBV7-9 to TRBJ2-7, with 13 nucleotides matching TRBD2. The CDR3 is 15 amino acids. From germline, CDR1 is SEHNR and CDR2 FQNEAQ (reference sequence). The junction had 7 bases not matched to a gene; V was cut back by 5 bases and J by 6 bases. CDR3 sequence reads: CASSQPGLAGLEQYF. In nucleotides, the CDR3 is TGTGCCAGCAGCCAACCGGGACTAGCGGGACTCGAGCAGTACTTC.

This clonotype was seen many times. The V call is TRBV15, the J call TRBJ2-5; possible D gene TRBD2, 7 bases. The germline CDR1 and CDR2 sequences are LNHNV and YYDKDF (reference sequence). This CDR3 has 15 amino acids. Trimming removed 0 bases from V and 1 base from J, with 9 bases in between. CDR3 protein: CATSREGGGQETQYF. DNA of the CDR3: TGTGCCACCAGCAGAGAAGGGGGGGGCCAAGAGACCCAGTACTTC.

In its sample, this clonotype was seen many times. The chain carries TRBV7-9 and TRBJ2-7; D could derive from TRBD1 or TRBD2 (5 bases each). The CDR3 totals 13 residues. Trimming left V 4 bases short and J 0 bases short, with 7 bases between. Germline CDR1 SEHNR, CDR2 FQNEAQ (reference sequence). CDR3 DNA sequence: TGTGCCAGCAGCTGGGACGGCTCCTACGAGCAGTACTTC. This codes for CASSWDGSYEQYF.

This clonotype was observed many times. For the CDR3, the DNA is TGTGCCAGCAGTTTTGGACTAGCTAGCACAGATACGCAGTATTTT. It encodes CASSFGLASTDTQYF. V is TRBV6-5 and J is TRBJ2-3, with 8 bases that match TRBD2. This CDR3 comprises 15 residues. Trimming removed 4 bases from V and 0 bases from J; junction bases left unmatched: 3. Per germline, CDR1 MNHEY and CDR2 SVGAGI.